This TCR beta chain emerged from a study of blood T cell repertoires in COVID-19. There are 13 residues in the CDR3. V lost 2 bases and J lost 7, with 9 bases in between. Germline CDR1 and CDR2: MNHEY and SVGAGI. The table came from immunoSEQ multiplex PCR; TCRdb's copy has only in-frame clones and leaves some out. The profile shows 71,000 or so clones, around 86% of them singletons. This TCR was recovered from a man aged 50 to 60 with active COVID-19. This sequence joins TRBV6-5 and TRBJ1-5; D remains unclear. Input material: peripheral blood. CDR3 nucleotides: TGTGCCAGCAGTTACAACCGCGGCCAGCCCCAGCATTTT. Translation gives CASSYNRGQPQHF.